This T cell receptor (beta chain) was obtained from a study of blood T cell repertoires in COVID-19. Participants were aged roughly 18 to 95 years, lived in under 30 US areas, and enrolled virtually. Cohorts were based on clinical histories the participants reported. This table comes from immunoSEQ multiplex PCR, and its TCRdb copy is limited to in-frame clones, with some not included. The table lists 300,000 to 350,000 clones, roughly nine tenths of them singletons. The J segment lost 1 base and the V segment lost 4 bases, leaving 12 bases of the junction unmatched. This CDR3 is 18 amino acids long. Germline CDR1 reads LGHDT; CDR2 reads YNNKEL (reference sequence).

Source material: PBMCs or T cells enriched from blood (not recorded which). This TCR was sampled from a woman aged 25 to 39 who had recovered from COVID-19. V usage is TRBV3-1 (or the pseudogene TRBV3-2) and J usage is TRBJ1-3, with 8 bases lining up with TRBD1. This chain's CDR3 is CASSLTPGQGNSGNTIYF. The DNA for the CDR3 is TGTGCCAGCAGCCTAACGCCCGGACAGGGAAATTCTGGAAACACCATATATTTT.